A single sample gave rise to the 14 T cell receptor beta chains below, sequenced in a study of blood T cell repertoires in COVID-19. This table comes from immunoSEQ multiplex PCR, and its TCRdb copy is limited to in-frame clones, with some not included. The data contain hundreds of thousands of clones, 86% of them seen just once; the ten biggest clones take up 2% to 2.5%. The sample was PBMCs or T cells enriched from blood (not recorded which). These receptors were obtained from a woman between 50 and 59 years old who had recovered from COVID-19.

This chain links TRBV3-1 (or the pseudogene TRBV3-2) with TRBJ1-1; the match to TRBD1 covers 7 bases. V was clipped by 0 bases and J by 6 bases; unmatched bases: 1. CDR3 length: 13 amino acids. The germline gives CDR1 LGHDT, CDR2 YNNKEL (reference sequence). CDR3 bases: TGTGCCAGCAGCCAAGACAGGGGGTCTGAAGCTTTCTTT. Protein product: CASSQDRGSEAFF.

The chain links TRBV7-8 to TRBJ2-5, with 7 bases fitting TRBD1. Per germline, CDR1 SGHVS and CDR2 FQNEAQ. This CDR3 is built from 14 residues. V was pared by 2 bases and J by 4 bases, with 4 bases of the junction left unmatched. This CDR3 is CASSLLQGRETQYF. The CDR3 bases are TGTGCCAGCAGCTTACTACAGGGGAGAGAGACCCAGTACTTC.

The chain joins TRBV9 to TRBJ1-1; perhaps TRBD1 as D (6 bases). The V gene lost 3 bases and the J gene lost 8 bases, with 14 bases spanning the gap. There are 13 residues in the CDR3. Per the germline V gene, CDR1 is SGDLS and CDR2 is YYNGEE. CDR3 in amino acids: CASSAGGRTEAFF. For the CDR3, the DNA is TGTGCCAGCAGCGCGGGGGGCCGGACAGAAGCTTTCTTT. Full variable domain (missing parts from reference TRBV9 and TRBJ1-1): DSGVTQTPKHLITATGQRVTLRCSPRSGDLSVYWYQQSLDQGLQFLIQYYNGEERAKGNILERFSAQQFPDLHSELNLSSLELGDSALYFCASSAGGRTEAFFGQGTRLTVV.

The V call is TRBV28, the J call TRBJ2-3, with a possible D match to TRBD2 (5 bases). V lost 7 bases and J 3 bases, leaving 11 bases between the germline ends. The CDR3 consists of 13 residues. Germline V lookup: CDR1 MDHEN, CDR2 SYDVKM. CDR3 loop: CASKGVSTDTQYF. In nucleotides, the CDR3 is TGTGCCAGCAAGGGAGTTAGTACAGATACGCAGTATTTT.

There are a few counts of this clone. The chain recombines TRBV2 with TRBJ1-5, with D perhaps matching TRBD1 (6 bases). This CDR3 spans 13 amino acids. CDR1 and CDR2 from the germline V gene are SNHLY and FYNNEI. Trimming removed 8 bases at V and 3 bases at J, with 11 bases between. The CDR3 DNA reads TGTGCCAGCGCGACAGGACACAATCAGCCCCAGCATTTT. This sequence encodes CASATGHNQPQHF.

This CDR3 reads CALASGGGEQYF. CDR3 in DNA: TGTGCCCTGGCATCCGGCGGCGGCGAGCAGTACTTC. The chain links TRBV30 to TRBJ2-7, with D uncertain. The CDR3 is 12 amino acids. The germline gives CDR1 GTSNPN, CDR2 SVGIG (reference sequence). V lost 8 bases, J lost 6 bases, and 17 bases lay in between.

The chain carries TRBV2 and TRBJ2-5, with 10 positions matching TRBD2. Germline CDR1 reads SNHLY; CDR2 reads FYNNEI. Trimming removed 6 bases from V and 7 bases from J; junction bases left unmatched: 8. The CDR3 totals 14 residues. The CDR3 nucleotides are TGTGCCAGCAGGAGGACTAGCGGCCCGGGGACCCAGTACTTC. Amino acid sequence: CASRRTSGPGTQYF.

This sequence joins TRBV3-1 (or the pseudogene TRBV3-2) and TRBJ1-2, with D hard to call. The V end lost 0 bases, the J end lost 2 bases, and 10 bases lay between the germline ends. Germline-derived CDR1 and CDR2 are LGHDT and YNNKEL (reference sequence). This CDR3 has 15 residues. The CDR3 DNA reads TGTGCCAGCAGCCAAGATTCTAGCCGGAACTATGGCTACACCTTC. This translates into CASSQDSSRNYGYTF.

The rearrangement joins TRBV27 to TRBJ1-1, with a weak D call TRBD1 (5 bases). The CDR3 extends over 13 amino acids. V was shortened by 3 bases and J by 6 bases, with 11 bases between the two germline ends. Germline values: CDR1 MNHEY, CDR2 SMNVEV (reference sequence). Here the CDR3 reads CASSFGGVAEAFF. The CDR3, as DNA: TGTGCCAGCAGTTTTGGGGGGGTGGCTGAAGCTTTCTTT.

This clone was seen once. V usage is TRBV10-3 and J usage is TRBJ2-4; 8 nucleotides agree with TRBD1. V trimming: 0 bases; J trimming: 1 base; junction bases outside the gene matches: 5. The CDR3 sequence is 17 residues long. CDR1 ENHRY and CDR2 SYGVKD come from the germline V gene. The CDR3 reads CAISESQGAWAKNIQYF. The CDR3, as DNA: TGTGCCATCAGTGAGTCCCAGGGGGCTTGGGCCAAAAACATTCAGTACTTC.

The chain joins TRBV7-9 to TRBJ1-5; D not resolved. V shed 1 base and J shed 9 bases, with 13 bases lying between them. The CDR3 sequence is 14 residues long. Germline assignment: CDR1 SEHNR and CDR2 FQNEAQ (reference sequence). In DNA, the CDR3 is TGTGCCAGCAGCTTAGGGATAGCTGAACCGCCCCAGCATTTT. Its protein product is CASSLGIAEPPQHF. Variable domain in full (rest from reference TRBV7-9 and TRBJ1-5): DTGVSQNPRHKITKRGQNVTFRCDPISEHNRLYWYRQTLGQGPEFLTYFQNEAQLEKSRLLSDRFSAERPKGSFSTLEIQRTEQGDSAMYLCASSLGIAEPPQHFGDGTRLSIL.

The chain employs TRBV19 and TRBJ1-2; the match to TRBD1 covers 8 bases. This CDR3 region has 17 residues. Germline values: CDR1 LNHDA, CDR2 SQIVND (reference sequence). V was pared by 3 bases and J by 4 bases, with 13 bases of the junction left unmatched. The CDR3 reads CASSIGTGPIYGYGYTF. The CDR3 nucleotides are TGTGCCAGTAGTATTGGGACAGGACCGATCTATGGCTATGGCTACACCTTC.

The gene calls are TRBV19 and TRBJ2-5; D possibly corresponds to TRBD2 (5 bases). The germline V and J ends were trimmed by 5 bases and 5 bases, with 12 bases remaining between them. CDR3 length: 13 amino acids. Germline values: CDR1 LNHDA, CDR2 SQIVND (reference sequence). The CDR3 bases are TGTGCCAGTAGTCCCAACCCGGGGGAGACCCAGTACTTC. Translation: CASSPNPGETQYF.

This chain links TRBV7-9 with TRBJ2-1; D uncertain. V was cut by 4 bases and J by 7 bases, with 11 bases left in between. The CDR3 is 13 amino acids. The germline V gene has CDR1 SEHNR and CDR2 FQNEAQ (reference sequence). The chain's CDR3 is CASSSGGFNEQFF. The DNA for the CDR3 is TGTGCCAGCAGCTCAGGTGGATTTAATGAGCAGTTCTTC.